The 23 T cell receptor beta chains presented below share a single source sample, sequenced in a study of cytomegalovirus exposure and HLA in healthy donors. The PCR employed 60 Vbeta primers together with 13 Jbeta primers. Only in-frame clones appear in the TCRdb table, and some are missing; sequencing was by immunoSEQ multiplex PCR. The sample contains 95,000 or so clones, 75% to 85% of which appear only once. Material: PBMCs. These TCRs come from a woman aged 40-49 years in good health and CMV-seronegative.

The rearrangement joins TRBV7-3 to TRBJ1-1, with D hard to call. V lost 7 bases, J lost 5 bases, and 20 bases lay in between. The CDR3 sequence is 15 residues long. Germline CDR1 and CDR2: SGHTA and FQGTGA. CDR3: CASTTERLAGTEAFF. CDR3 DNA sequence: TGTGCCAGCACCACGGAGCGTTTAGCTGGTACTGAAGCTTTCTTT. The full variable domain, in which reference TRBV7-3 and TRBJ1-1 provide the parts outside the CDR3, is GAGVSQTPSNKVTEKGKYVELRCDPISGHTALYWYRQSLGQGPEFLIYFQGTGAADDSGLPNDRFFAVRPEGSVSTLKIQRTERGDSAVYLCASTTERLAGTEAFFGQGTRLTVV.

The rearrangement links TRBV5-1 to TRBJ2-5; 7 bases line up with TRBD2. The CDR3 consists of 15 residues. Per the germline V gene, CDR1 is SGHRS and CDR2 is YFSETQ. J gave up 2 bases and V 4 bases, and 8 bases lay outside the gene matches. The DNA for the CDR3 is TGCGCCAGCAGCGACACGGGGGGTCTACAAGAGACCCAGTACTTC. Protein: CASSDTGGLQETQYF.

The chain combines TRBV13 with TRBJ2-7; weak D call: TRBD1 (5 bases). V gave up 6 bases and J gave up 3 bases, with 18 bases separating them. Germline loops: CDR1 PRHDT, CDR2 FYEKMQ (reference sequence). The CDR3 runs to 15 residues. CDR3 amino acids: CASRNSGILDYEQYF. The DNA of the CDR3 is TGTGCCAGCAGGAACTCAGGGATATTGGACTACGAGCAGTACTTC.

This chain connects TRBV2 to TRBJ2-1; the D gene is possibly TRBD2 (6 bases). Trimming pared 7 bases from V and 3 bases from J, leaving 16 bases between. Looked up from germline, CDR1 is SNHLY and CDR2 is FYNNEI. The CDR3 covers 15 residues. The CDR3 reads CASTRGKRGYNEQFF. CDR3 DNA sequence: TGTGCCAGCACCCGGGGGAAGAGGGGCTACAATGAGCAGTTCTTC. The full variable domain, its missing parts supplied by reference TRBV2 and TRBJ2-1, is EPEVTQTPSHQVTQMGQEVILRCVPISNHLYFYWYRQILGQKVEFLVSFYNNEISEKSEIFDDQFSVERPDGSNFTLKIRSTKLEDSAMYFCASTRGKRGYNEQFFGPGTRLTVL.

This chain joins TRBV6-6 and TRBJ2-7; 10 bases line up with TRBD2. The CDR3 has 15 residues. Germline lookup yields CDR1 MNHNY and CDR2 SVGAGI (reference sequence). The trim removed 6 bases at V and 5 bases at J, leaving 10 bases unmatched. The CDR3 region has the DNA TGTGCCAGCAGCACGGCAGTAGCGGGGGGCCACGAGCAGTACTTC. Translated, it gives CASSTAVAGGHEQYF.

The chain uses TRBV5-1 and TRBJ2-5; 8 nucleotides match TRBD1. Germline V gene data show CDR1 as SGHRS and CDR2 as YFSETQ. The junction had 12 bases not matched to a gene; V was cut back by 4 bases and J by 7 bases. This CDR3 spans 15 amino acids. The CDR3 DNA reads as TGCGCCAGCAGCGAGAGAGGACAGGGCGGCATGACCCAGTACTTC. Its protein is CASSERGQGGMTQYF.

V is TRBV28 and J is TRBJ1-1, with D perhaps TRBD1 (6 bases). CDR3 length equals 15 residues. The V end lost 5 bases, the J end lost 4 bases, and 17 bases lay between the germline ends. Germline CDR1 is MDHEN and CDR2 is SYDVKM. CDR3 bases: TGTGCCAGCAGTCAGGGGACAACCGGGTTCACTGAAGCTTTCTTT. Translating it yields CASSQGTTGFTEAFF.

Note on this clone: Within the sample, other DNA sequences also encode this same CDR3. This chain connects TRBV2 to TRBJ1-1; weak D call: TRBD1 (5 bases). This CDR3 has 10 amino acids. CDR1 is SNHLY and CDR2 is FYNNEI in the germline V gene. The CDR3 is CASLRQEAFF. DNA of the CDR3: TGTGCAAGCCTTAGACAGGAAGCTTTCTTT.

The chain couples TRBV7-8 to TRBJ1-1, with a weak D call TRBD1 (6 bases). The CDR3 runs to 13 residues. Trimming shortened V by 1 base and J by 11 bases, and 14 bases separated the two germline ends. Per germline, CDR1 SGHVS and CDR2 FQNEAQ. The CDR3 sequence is CASSLDQGIDAFF. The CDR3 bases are TGTGCCAGCAGCTTAGATCAGGGGATTGATGCTTTCTTT.

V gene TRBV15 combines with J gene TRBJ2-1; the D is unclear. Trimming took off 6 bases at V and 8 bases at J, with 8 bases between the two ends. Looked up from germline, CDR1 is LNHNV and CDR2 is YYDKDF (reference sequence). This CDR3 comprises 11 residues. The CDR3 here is CATSIRHEQFF. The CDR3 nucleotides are TGTGCCACCAGTATTCGTCATGAGCAGTTCTTC.

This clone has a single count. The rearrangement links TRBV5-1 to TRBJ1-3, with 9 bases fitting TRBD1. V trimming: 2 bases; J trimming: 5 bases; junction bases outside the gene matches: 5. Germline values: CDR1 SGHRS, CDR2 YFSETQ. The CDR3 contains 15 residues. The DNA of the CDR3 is TGCGCCAGCAGCTTAACGGGACAGGGTAGAAACACCATATATTTT. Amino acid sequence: CASSLTGQGRNTIYF. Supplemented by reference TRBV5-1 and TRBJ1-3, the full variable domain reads KAGVTQTPRYLIKTRGQQVTLSCSPISGHRSVSWYQQTPGQGLQFLFEYFSETQRNKGNFPGRFSGRQFSNSRSEMNVSTLELGDSALYLCASSLTGQGRNTIYFGEGSWLTVV.

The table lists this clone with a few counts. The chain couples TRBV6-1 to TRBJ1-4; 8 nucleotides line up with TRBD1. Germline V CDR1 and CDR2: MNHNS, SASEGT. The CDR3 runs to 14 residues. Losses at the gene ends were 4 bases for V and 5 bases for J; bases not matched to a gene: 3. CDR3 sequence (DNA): TGTGCCAGCAGTGCGGACAGGGTCAATGAAAAACTGTTTTTT. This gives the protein CASSADRVNEKLFF.

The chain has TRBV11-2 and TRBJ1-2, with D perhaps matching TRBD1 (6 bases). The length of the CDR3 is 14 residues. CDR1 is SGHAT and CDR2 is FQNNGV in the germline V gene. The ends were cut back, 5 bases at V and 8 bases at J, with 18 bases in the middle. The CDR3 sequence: CASSPALSQGGYTF. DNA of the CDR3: TGTGCCAGCAGCCCCGCACTGTCCCAGGGGGGCTACACCTTC.

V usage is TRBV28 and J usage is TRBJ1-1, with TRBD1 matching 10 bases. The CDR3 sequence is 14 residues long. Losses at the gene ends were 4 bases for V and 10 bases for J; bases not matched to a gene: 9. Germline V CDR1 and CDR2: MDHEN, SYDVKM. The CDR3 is CASSYRDRGYRAFF. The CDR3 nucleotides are TGTGCCAGCAGTTACCGGGACAGGGGTTACAGAGCTTTCTTT.

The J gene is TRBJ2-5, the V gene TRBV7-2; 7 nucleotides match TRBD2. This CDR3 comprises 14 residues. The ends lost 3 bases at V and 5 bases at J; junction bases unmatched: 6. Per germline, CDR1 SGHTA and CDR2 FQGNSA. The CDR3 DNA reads TGTGCCAGCAGCTTGGGCGGGGGTTTGGAGACCCAGTACTTC. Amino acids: CASSLGGGLETQYF.

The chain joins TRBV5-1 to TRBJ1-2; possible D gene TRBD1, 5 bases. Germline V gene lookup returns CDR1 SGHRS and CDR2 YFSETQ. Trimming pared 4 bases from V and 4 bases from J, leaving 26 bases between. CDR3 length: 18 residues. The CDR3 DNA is TGCGCCAGCAGCCGCCCCCCCGGCCAGGGTCTCCCTGCCTATGGCTACACCTTC. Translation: CASSRPPGQGLPAYGYTF.

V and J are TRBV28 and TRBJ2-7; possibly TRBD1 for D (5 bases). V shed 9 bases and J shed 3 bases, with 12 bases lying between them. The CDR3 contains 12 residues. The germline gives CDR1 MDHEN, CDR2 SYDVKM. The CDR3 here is CASHAGRYEQYF. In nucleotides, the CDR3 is TGTGCCAGTCATGCAGGGCGCTACGAGCAGTACTTC.

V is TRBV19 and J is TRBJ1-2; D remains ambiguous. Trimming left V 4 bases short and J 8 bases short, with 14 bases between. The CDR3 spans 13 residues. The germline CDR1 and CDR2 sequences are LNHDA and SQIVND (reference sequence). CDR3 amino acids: CASSNNPLLGYTF. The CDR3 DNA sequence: TGTGCCAGTAGTAACAACCCCCTGTTAGGCTACACCTTC.

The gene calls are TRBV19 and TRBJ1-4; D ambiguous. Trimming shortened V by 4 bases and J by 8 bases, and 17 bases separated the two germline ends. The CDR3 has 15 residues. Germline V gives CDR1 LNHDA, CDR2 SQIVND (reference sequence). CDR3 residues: CASSRWGGVDEKLFF. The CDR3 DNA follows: TGTGCCAGTAGTAGATGGGGAGGTGTTGACGAAAAACTGTTTTTT.

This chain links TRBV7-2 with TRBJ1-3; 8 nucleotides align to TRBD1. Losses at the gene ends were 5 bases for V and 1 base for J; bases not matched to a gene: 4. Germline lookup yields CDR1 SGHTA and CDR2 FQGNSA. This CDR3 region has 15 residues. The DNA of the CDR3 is TGTGCCAGCAGCCACGACAGGGGATCTGGAAACACCATATATTTT. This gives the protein CASSHDRGSGNTIYF.

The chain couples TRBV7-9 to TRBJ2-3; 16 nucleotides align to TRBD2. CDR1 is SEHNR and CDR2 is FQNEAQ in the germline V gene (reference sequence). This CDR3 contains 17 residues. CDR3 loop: CVSSLWGTSGGGDTQYF. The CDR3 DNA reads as TGTGTGAGCAGCTTATGGGGGACTAGCGGGGGGGGAGATACGCAGTATTTT.

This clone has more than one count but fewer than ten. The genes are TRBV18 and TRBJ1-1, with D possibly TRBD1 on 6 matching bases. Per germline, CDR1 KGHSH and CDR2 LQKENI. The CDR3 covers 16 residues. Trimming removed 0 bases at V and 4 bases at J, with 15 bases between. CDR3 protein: CASSPPTGRGGTEAFF. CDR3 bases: TGTGCCAGCTCACCACCAACAGGGCGCGGAGGCACTGAAGCTTTCTTT.

Here the CDR3 DNA reads TGCGCCAGCGCACCGGGACAGGGTTATGTAGATACGCAGTATTTT. Its translation: CASAPGQGYVDTQYF. The J gene is TRBJ2-3, the V gene TRBV5-1; 9 bases line up with TRBD1. The length of the CDR3 is 15 residues. V dropped 7 bases and J dropped 5; count of bases not matched to a gene: 11. Germline CDR1 and CDR2: SGHRS and YFSETQ.